A selection of T cell receptor beta chains follows, all from one sample in a study of CD8 T cells in ankylosing spondylitis. In TCRdb, the 5' RACE reads were re-called with MiXCR into one record per CDR3 protein. The data show around 150,000 distinct CDR3 sequences, with approximately 16% seen just once and under 9% held by the top ten. The material sequenced was blood, either unsorted or a sorted T cell fraction (not recorded which). These TCRs come from a male donor with ankylosing spondylitis or in good health (not recorded which). Both conserved end residues are part of each CDR3. Each record gives: V gene, CDR3 protein.

>TRBV12-3/TRBV12-4
CASSPRTAQETQYF
>TRBV10-3
CAIRGQGAQHF
>TRBV25-1
CASSEGPPGQGDPETQYF
>TRBV5-8
CASSEQGRYEKLFF
>TRBV20-1
CSASLGASGPDTQYF
>TRBV5-1
CASSGAGVSYEQYF
>TRBV28
CASSSLNEKLFF
>TRBV27
CASSPVLGRQETQYF
>TRBV10-2
CASSVTGFPYF
>TRBV5-1
CASSLFPGLAYNNEQFF
>TRBV6-2/TRBV6-3
CASSYSTGLETQYF
>TRBV20-1
CSASPASGGTGELFF
>TRBV29-1
CSVEGDAGPEAFF
>TRBV12-3/TRBV12-4
CASGSGTGYF
>TRBV29-1
CSVARVGINEQFF
>TRBV7-6
CASSLGLGYNEQFF
>TRBV10-2
CASSLGTGGDQPQHF
>TRBV7-9
CASSLSLAGNEQFF
>TRBV3-1
CASSQGGETQYF
>TRBV24-1
CATSGGLAETSTDTQYF
>TRBV7-3
CASSLRPRTSGVNEQFF
>TRBV29-1
CSVVYAGAVGQYF
>TRBV3-1
CASSQGALNYEQYF
>TRBV20-1
CSAPTSGRANTGELFF
>TRBV5-5
CASSALGQGISEAFF
>TRBV19
CASSLTSGITDTQYF
>TRBV24-1
CATSGQPNTEAFF
>TRBV6-1
CASSPLRKEYEQYF
>TRBV21-1
CASSSLGGDTEAFF
>TRBV20-1
CGGDCYEQFF
>TRBV11-2
CASSLERGGAFF
>TRBV3-1
CASSHRDRGRGIQYF
>TRBV6-5
CASSSPRTEVYGYTF
>TRBV7-9
CASSLGGSLGEQYF
>TRBV6-1
CASSEARRDRTPYPQHF
>TRBV5-1
CASSLEYGKETQYF
>TRBV6-5
CASSYSILAGSYEQYF
>TRBV10-3
CAINGGQRETQYF
>TRBV28
CASSLFGLAGNEQFF
>TRBV6-5
CASSYSGASNQPQHF
>TRBV4-1
CASSKNMGLAGVNEQYF
>TRBV5-6
CASSRPLAGVAVGELFF
>TRBV2
CASKGGRGEYEQYF
>TRBV5-1
CASSLSGTVGTQYF
>TRBV29-1
CSAALRSSYEQYF
>TRBV29-1
CSVSKGETQYF
>TRBV9
CASREGPTQGELFF
>TRBV5-1
CASSLVGRVNTEAFF
>TRBV5-1
CASNLGRIQETQYF
>TRBV20-1
CSARKTSGTADTQYF
>TRBV20-1
CSARTGLAGGYEQYF
>TRBV12-3/TRBV12-4
CASRLEGTDTGELFF
>TRBV6-2/TRBV6-3
CASSYSSWDRTQETQYF
>TRBV6-1
CASSITVSGELFF
>TRBV7-2
CASSLTGYLNTGELFF
>TRBV20-1
CSARVEGGYNEQFF
>TRBV20-1
CSARDTNTGELFF
>TRBV20-1
CSARRDRELYGYTF
>TRBV25-1
CASSESTPIGADTQYF
>TRBV7-3
CASSSAGTSSYNEQFF